This entry lists 5 T cell receptor beta chains sequenced from one sample in a study of cytomegalovirus exposure and HLA in healthy donors. PCR primers comprised 60 Vbeta and 13 Jbeta primers. Only in-frame clones appear in the TCRdb table, and some are missing; sequencing was by immunoSEQ multiplex PCR. The data show 130,000 to 150,000 clones, about three quarters seen once. Specimen: PBMCs. The origin of the receptors is a male donor in good health and CMV-seropositive.

This chain joins TRBV7-9 and TRBJ1-2, with 9 positions matching TRBD1. The CDR3 is made up of 16 amino acids. Per germline, CDR1 SEHNR and CDR2 FQNEAQ (reference sequence). The V segment lost 4 bases and the J segment 6 bases; nucleotides outside the gene matches: 12. The CDR3 DNA reads as TGTGCCAGCAGCTGGGGACAGGGATGGGGGCAAGATGGCTACACCTTC. Encoded protein: CASSWGQGWGQDGYTF.

V usage is TRBV5-4 and J usage is TRBJ1-1; tentatively, D is TRBD1 (5 bases). Between the trimmed V and J ends, which lost 2 bases and 1 base, there was a span of 9 bases. This CDR3 is 14 amino acids long. CDR1 is SGHNT, CDR2 YYREEE, per germline (reference sequence). The CDR3 loop is CASSFDSRNTEAFF. DNA of the CDR3: TGTGCCAGCAGCTTCGACAGCAGGAACACTGAAGCTTTCTTT.

The V and J genes are TRBV10-3 and TRBJ1-1; TRBD1 might be the D (5 bases). Deletions cut 0 bases from V and 1 base from J, with 6 bases between. Germline V lookup: CDR1 ENHRY, CDR2 SYGVKD. This CDR3 contains 14 residues. DNA of the CDR3: TGTGCCATCAGTGAGTCGCAGGGGAACACTGAAGCTTTCTTT. Protein product: CAISESQGNTEAFF.

This chain joins TRBV9 and TRBJ2-5; TRBD2 is a possible D gene (6 bases). CDR1 is SGDLS and CDR2 is YYNGEE in the germline V gene. The CDR3 sequence is 15 residues long. Deletions cut 0 bases from V and 5 bases from J, with 14 bases between. The CDR3 reads CASSVDPSEGETQYF. As DNA, the CDR3 is TGTGCCAGCAGCGTAGACCCTAGCGAAGGGGAGACCCAGTACTTC. The variable domain in full, completed from reference TRBV9 and TRBJ2-5, reads DSGVTQTPKHLITATGQRVTLRCSPRSGDLSVYWYQQSLDQGLQFLIQYYNGEERAKGNILERFSAQQFPDLHSELNLSSLELGDSALYFCASSVDPSEGETQYFGPGTRLLVL.

This clone is a singleton in its sample. The J gene is TRBJ1-5, the V gene TRBV19; the D gene is possibly TRBD1 (6 bases). The CDR3 contains 17 residues. V was cut by 3 bases and J by 2 bases, with 17 bases left in between. CDR1 and CDR2 from the germline V gene are LNHDA and SQIVND (reference sequence). DNA of the CDR3: TGTGCCAGTAGTATCCGACAACAGGGATTTGGCAATCAGCCCCAGCATTTT. Translating it yields CASSIRQQGFGNQPQHF.